These 15 T cell receptor beta chains came from one sample sequenced in a study of control samples from healthy donors and cancer patients. Data came from immunoSEQ multiplex PCR; TCRdb stores just in-frame clones and leaves some out. This table has under 200,000 clones, around nine tenths appearing once. Sequences were obtained from blood. These TCRs come from a young woman in good health.

Ten or more counts support this clone. This rearrangement joins TRBV2 to TRBJ1-4; 7 positions match TRBD1. This CDR3 contains 14 residues. CDR1 and CDR2 (germline): SNHLY, FYNNEI. V gave up 9 bases and J gave up 5 bases; unmatched junction bases: 9. Here the CDR3 reads CASRTGVANEKLFF. The DNA of the CDR3 is TGTGCCAGTCGTACAGGGGTTGCGAATGAAAAACTGTTTTTT.

This chain joins TRBV5-1 and TRBJ1-1; TRBD1 is a possible D gene (5 bases). The CDR3 totals 15 residues. Trimming removed 3 bases at V and 1 base at J, with 13 bases between. The V gene's germline CDR1 is SGHRS and CDR2 YFSETQ. CDR3 DNA sequence: TGCGCCAGCAGCTCCGGAGGACAAACGAACACTGAAGCTTTCTTT. Encoded protein: CASSSGGQTNTEAFF.

Here the CDR3 DNA reads TGTGCCAGCAGCAACCCCGGAGGTGAGCAGTTCTTC. Amino acid sequence: CASSNPGGEQFF. This sequence joins TRBV2 and TRBJ2-1; possibly TRBD2 for D (5 bases). This CDR3 has 12 residues. The V end was cut by 6 bases, the J end by 9 bases, with 12 bases between. The germline gives CDR1 SNHLY, CDR2 FYNNEI.

The chain carries TRBV6-2 or TRBV6-3 and TRBJ1-5; the D gene is possibly TRBD1 (5 bases). The V gene lost 4 bases and the J gene lost 7 bases, with 11 bases spanning the gap. The CDR3 totals 13 residues. CDR1 MNHEY and CDR2 SVGEGT come from the germline V gene. DNA for the CDR3: TGTGCCAGCAGTTCCGGGGCTTACCAGCCCCAGCATTTT. Encoded protein: CASSSGAYQPQHF.

This chain links TRBV3-1 (or the pseudogene TRBV3-2) with TRBJ1-1; D is undetermined. Germline lookup yields CDR1 LGHDT and CDR2 YNNKEL (reference sequence). Trimming cost V 2 bases and J 2 bases, with 6 bases left between them. CDR3 length: 13 residues. CDR3 region: CASSQQVNTEAFF. In nucleotides, the CDR3 is TGTGCCAGCAGCCAACAGGTTAACACTGAAGCTTTCTTT.

The genes are TRBV11-2 and TRBJ2-1, with 8 bases matching TRBD2. J gave up 7 bases and V 5 bases, and 13 bases lay outside the gene matches. Germline-derived CDR1 and CDR2 are SGHAT and FQNNGV. The length of the CDR3 is 16 residues. The CDR3 sequence is CASSPTGRTSLNEQFF. The CDR3 DNA is TGTGCCAGCAGCCCCACAGGAAGGACTAGCCTAAATGAGCAGTTCTTC.

V is TRBV30 and J is TRBJ1-5, with 8 bases aligning to TRBD1. J gave up 6 bases and V 2 bases, and 6 bases lay outside the gene matches. Germline loops: CDR1 GTSNPN, CDR2 SVGIG (reference sequence). The CDR3 sequence is 14 residues long. The CDR3 region has the DNA TGTGCCTGGAGTCCCGGACAGGGAAGTCAGCCCCAGCATTTT. Translation: CAWSPGQGSQPQHF.

This chain connects TRBV2 to TRBJ2-7; D may correspond to TRBD1 or TRBD2 (6 bases each). Germline V gene lookup returns CDR1 SNHLY and CDR2 FYNNEI. Trimming pared 8 bases from V and 0 bases from J, leaving 14 bases between. This CDR3 is 14 amino acids long. CDR3 amino acids: CASLLEGGSYEQYF. The CDR3 DNA sequence: TGTGCCAGCCTACTAGAGGGGGGCTCCTACGAGCAGTACTTC.

This sequence joins TRBV29-1 and TRBJ1-2; possibly TRBD1 for D (5 bases). Per germline, CDR1 SQVTM and CDR2 ANQGSEA. The CDR3 extends over 11 amino acids. The germline V and J ends were trimmed by 7 bases and 4 bases, with 10 bases remaining between them. The CDR3 DNA is TGCAGCGCCGACGACAGCTATGGCTACACCTTC. Amino acid sequence: CSADDSYGYTF.

The V call is TRBV6-5, the J call TRBJ2-3; TRBD2 is a possible D gene (6 bases). V lost 6 bases to trimming and J lost 2 bases, with 15 bases between them. CDR1 and CDR2 from the germline V gene are MNHEY and SVGAGI. The CDR3 sequence is 15 residues long. The DNA for the CDR3 is TGTGCCAGCAGCCCGGGGGTGGGGGTCACAGATACGCAGTATTTT. Protein product: CASSPGVGVTDTQYF.

This clone has a single count. The chain is built from TRBV5-1 and TRBJ2-5; perhaps D is TRBD1 or TRBD2 (5 bases each). Trimming removed 4 bases from V and 6 bases from J, with 16 bases in between. CDR1 SGHRS and CDR2 YFSETQ come from the germline V gene. The CDR3 extends over 14 amino acids. CDR3 coding DNA: TGCGCCAGCAGCCGGGACCCCCTGGGGAAGACCCAGTACTTC. Translation: CASSRDPLGKTQYF.

V is TRBV5-5 and J is TRBJ2-7, with a tentative D call TRBD1 (6 bases). The germline CDR1 and CDR2 sequences are SGHKS and YYEKEE (reference sequence). Between the trimmed V and J ends, which lost 1 base and 7 bases, there was a span of 12 bases. The CDR3 is 13 residues long. CDR3 sequence reads: CASSLLGAWEQYF. The CDR3, as DNA: TGTGCCAGCAGCTTGTTGGGGGCCTGGGAGCAGTACTTC.

The gene calls are TRBV24-1 and TRBJ1-1, with 9 bases matching TRBD1. Germline CDR1 and CDR2: KGHDR and SFDVKD. Trimming took 10 bases from V and 4 from J; bases not matched to a gene: 9. This CDR3 spans 14 amino acids. Here the CDR3 reads CATSTGGMGTEAFF. CDR3 DNA sequence: TGTGCCACGTCGACAGGGGGAATGGGCACTGAAGCTTTCTTT.

The chain carries TRBV2 and TRBJ1-6, with 9 positions matching TRBD1. Germline V CDR1 and CDR2: SNHLY, FYNNEI. V trimming: 6 bases; J trimming: 8 bases; junction bases outside the gene matches: 2. CDR3 size: 13 residues. The CDR3 coding sequence is TGTGCCAGCAGGCGGGACAGGGATTCACCCCTCCACTTT. As protein: CASRRDRDSPLHF. The complete variable domain, with remaining parts taken from reference TRBV2 and TRBJ1-6, reads EPEVTQTPSHQVTQMGQEVILRCVPISNHLYFYWYRQILGQKVEFLVSFYNNEISEKSEIFDDQFSVERPDGSNFTLKIRSTKLEDSAMYFCASRRDRDSPLHFGNGTRLTVT.

The rearrangement joins TRBV2 to TRBJ1-5, with no clear D. Trimming took off 4 bases at V and 2 bases at J, with 15 bases between the two ends. Germline CDR1 SNHLY, CDR2 FYNNEI. The CDR3 length is 16 residues. CDR3 residues: CASSGRTDVGNQPQHF. The CDR3 DNA reads TGTGCCAGCAGTGGACGGACGGATGTCGGCAATCAGCCCCAGCATTTT.